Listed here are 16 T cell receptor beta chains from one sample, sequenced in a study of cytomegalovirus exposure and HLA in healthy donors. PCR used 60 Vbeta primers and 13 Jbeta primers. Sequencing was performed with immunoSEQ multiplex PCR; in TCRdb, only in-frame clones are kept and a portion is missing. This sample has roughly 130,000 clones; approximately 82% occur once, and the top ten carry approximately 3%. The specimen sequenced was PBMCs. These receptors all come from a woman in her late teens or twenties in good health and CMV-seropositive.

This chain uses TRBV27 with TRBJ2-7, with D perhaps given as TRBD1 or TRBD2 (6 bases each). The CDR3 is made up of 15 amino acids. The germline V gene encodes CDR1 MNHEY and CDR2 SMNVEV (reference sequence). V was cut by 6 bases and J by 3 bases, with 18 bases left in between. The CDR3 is CASSLGGTDFYEQYF. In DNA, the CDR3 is TGTGCCAGCAGCTTAGGGGGGACGGATTTCTACGAGCAGTACTTC.

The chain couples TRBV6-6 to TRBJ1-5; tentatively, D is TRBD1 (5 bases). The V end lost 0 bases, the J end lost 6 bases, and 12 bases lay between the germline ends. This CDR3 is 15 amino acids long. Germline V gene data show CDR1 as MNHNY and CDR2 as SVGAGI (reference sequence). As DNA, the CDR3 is TGTGCCAGCAGTTACTCGGGGCAGGGCGCTCAGCCCCAGCATTTT. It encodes CASSYSGQGAQPQHF.

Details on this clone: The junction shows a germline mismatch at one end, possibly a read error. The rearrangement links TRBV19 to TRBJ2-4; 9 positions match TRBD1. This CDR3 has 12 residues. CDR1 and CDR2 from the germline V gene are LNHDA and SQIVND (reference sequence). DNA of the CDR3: TGTGCCAGTAGTTTCGGGACAGGGTTAAAGAACTTC. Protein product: CASSFGTGLKNF.

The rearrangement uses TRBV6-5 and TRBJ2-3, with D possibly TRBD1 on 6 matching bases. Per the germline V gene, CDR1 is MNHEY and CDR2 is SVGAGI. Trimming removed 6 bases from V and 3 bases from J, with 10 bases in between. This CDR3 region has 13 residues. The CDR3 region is CASRAQGTDTQYF. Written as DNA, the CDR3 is TGTGCCAGCAGGGCGCAGGGGACAGATACGCAGTATTTT.

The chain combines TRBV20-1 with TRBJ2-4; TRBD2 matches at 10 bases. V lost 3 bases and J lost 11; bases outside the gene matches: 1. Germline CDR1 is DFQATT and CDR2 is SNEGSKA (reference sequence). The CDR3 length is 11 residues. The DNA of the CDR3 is TGCAGTGCTAGCCTAGCGGGGGTTCAGTACTTC. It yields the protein CSASLAGVQYF.

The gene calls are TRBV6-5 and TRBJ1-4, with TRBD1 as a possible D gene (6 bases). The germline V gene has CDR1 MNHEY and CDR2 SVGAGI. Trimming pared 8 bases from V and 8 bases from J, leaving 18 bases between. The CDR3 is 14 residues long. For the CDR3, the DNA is TGTGCCAGCTCTCGGGCAGGGGAGGGGGAAAAACTGTTTTTT. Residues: CASSRAGEGEKLFF.

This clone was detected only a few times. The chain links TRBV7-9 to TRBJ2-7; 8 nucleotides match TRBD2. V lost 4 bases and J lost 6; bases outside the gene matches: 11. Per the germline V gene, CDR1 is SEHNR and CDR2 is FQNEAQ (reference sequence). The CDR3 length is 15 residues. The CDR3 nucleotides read TGTGCCAGCAGCTCGTTTGGGCGGGGGGTGAGCGAGCAGTACTTC. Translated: CASSSFGRGVSEQYF.

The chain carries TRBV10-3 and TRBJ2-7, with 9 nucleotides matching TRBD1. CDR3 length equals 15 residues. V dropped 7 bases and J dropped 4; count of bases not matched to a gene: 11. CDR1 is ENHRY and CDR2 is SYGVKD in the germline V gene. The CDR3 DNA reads TGTGCCATCACCGAGGGGGGACAGGGACAATACGAGCAGTACTTC. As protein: CAITEGGQGQYEQYF.

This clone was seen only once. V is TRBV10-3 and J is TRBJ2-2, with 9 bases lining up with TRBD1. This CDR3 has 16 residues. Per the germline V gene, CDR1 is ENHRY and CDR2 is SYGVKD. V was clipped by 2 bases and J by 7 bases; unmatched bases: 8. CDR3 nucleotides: TGTGCCATCAGTGAGGGACAGGGGTCCCCCGTCGGGGAGCTGTTTTTT. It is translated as CAISEGQGSPVGELFF.

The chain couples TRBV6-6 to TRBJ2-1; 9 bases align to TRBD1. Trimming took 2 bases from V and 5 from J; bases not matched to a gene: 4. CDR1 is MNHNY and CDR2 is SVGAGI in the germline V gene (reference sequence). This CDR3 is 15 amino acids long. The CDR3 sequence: CASSYSGQGNNEQFF. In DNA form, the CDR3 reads TGTGCCAGCAGTTACAGTGGACAGGGGAACAATGAGCAGTTCTTC.

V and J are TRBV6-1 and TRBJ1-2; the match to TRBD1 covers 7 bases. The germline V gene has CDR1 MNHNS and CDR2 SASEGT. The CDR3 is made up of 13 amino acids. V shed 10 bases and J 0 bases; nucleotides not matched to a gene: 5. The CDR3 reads CATPGQPNYGYTF. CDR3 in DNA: TGTGCCACCCCGGGACAGCCTAACTATGGCTACACCTTC.

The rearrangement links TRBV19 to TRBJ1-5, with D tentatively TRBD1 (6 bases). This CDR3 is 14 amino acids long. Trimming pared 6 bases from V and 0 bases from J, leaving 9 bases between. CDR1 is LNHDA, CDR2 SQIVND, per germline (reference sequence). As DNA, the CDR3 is TGTGCCAGTAGACTGGGACATAGCAATCAGCCCCAGCATTTT. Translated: CASRLGHSNQPQHF.

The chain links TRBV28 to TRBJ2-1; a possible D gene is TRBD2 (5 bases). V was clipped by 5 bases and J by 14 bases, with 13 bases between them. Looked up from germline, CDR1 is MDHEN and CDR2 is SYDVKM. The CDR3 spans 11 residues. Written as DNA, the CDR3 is TGTGCCAGCAGTCTAACAAGGGAGAAGTTCTTC. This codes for CASSLTREKFF.

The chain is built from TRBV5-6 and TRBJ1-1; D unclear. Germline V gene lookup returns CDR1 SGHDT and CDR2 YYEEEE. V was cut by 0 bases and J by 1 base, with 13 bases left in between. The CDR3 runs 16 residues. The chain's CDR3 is CASSLVREGPNTEAFF. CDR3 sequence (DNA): TGTGCCAGCAGCTTGGTCCGGGAAGGCCCGAACACTGAAGCTTTCTTT.

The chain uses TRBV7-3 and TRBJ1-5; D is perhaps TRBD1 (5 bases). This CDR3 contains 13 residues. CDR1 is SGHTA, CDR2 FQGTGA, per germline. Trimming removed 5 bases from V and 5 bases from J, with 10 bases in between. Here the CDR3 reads CASSIQVDQPQHF. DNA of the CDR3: TGTGCCAGCAGCATACAGGTGGATCAGCCCCAGCATTTT.

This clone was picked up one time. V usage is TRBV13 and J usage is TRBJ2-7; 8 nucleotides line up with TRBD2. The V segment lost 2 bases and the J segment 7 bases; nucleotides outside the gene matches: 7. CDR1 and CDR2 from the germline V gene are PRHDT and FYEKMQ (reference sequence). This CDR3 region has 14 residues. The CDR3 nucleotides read TGTGCCAGCAGCTTATCCGGGGGGGCGGGAGAGCAGTACTTC. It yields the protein CASSLSGGAGEQYF.